This T cell receptor (beta chain) was profiled in a study of identical twins. Donors were all healthy Caucasians. Each CDR3 protein is one row after TCRdb ran MiXCR on the 5' RACE reads. The sample comprises over 600,000 distinct CDR3 sequences, about 20% of which are singletons, and more than 4% rests with the top ten. The ends lost 6 bases at V and 5 bases at J; junction bases unmatched: 12. Per germline, CDR1 SEHNR and CDR2 FQNEAQ (reference sequence). The CDR3 loop spans 16 amino acids. These data were also filed under a second study, of T cells expressing NK-cell markers. That work adds: The study found dominant NKG2C+ clonotypes at roughly 1.0-8% of CD8+ T cells in several donors.

Material for sequencing was PBMCs. This receptor was taken from a woman in her late teens or twenties in good health. The rearrangement links TRBV7-9 to TRBJ2-1, with 8 bases identical to TRBD2. The CDR3, as DNA: TGTGCCAGCAGGGACTCGTTTGGCGGGGGGAACAATGAGCAGTTCTTC. It translates to CASRDSFGGGNNEQFF.